The rows below give T cell receptor beta chains drawn from one sample of a study of shared clonotypes between healthy human individuals. Repertoires were generated with immunoSEQ multiplex PCR, while TCRdb's copy carries only in-frame clones and drops some. This repertoire shows hundreds of thousands of clones, about 96% found once; its top ten account for about 0.11%. The sequencing sample was made of naive CD8+ T cells sorted from blood. These receptors all stem from a woman aged 25 to 39 in good health. Each CDR3 is given without its conserved first and last residue. D genes are given only for firm matches.

J	D	V	CDR3
TRBJ2-7	TRBD1	TRBV4-2	ASRGTGPNWEQY
TRBJ2-3	TRBD2	TRBV14	ASSLTSGSMTDTQY
TRBJ2-7	TRBD2	TRBV27	ASSFSAGELY
TRBJ2-1	.	TRBV27	ASSVGTATSYNEQF
TRBJ1-1	.	TRBV9	ASSVGIGYGPAF
TRBJ2-1	TRBD2	TRBV27	ASSPGDYIPNEQF
TRBJ2-7	.	TRBV2	ASGTLASSYEQY
TRBJ2-3	TRBD2	TRBV7-8	ASSPGLANTDTQY
TRBJ1-1	.	TRBV28	ASRVGGIAEAF
TRBJ1-3	TRBD1	TRBV27	ASSPHPGTGMNTIY
TRBJ2-7	TRBD2	TRBV5-1	ASSLEGLAGSSYEQY
TRBJ2-5	.	TRBV28	ASSFSVETQY
TRBJ2-2	TRBD1	TRBV27	ASSVTGPWELF
TRBJ2-7	.	TRBV6-5	ASRSTGFGNYEQY